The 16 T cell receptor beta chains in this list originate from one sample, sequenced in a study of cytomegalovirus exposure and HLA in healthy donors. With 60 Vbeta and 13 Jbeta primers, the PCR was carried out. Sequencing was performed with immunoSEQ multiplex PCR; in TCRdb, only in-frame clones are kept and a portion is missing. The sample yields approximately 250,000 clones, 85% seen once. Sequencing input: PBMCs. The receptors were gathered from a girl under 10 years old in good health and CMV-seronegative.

CDR3 bases: TGTGCCAGCAGCTTCGGTCCCGGAGGGAACACTGAAGCTTTCTTT. Translated, it gives CASSFGPGGNTEAFF. The gene calls are TRBV11-2 and TRBJ1-1; D remains unclear. There are 15 residues in the CDR3. The V end was cut by 3 bases, the J end by 1 base, with 12 bases between. CDR1 and CDR2 (germline): SGHAT, FQNNGV.

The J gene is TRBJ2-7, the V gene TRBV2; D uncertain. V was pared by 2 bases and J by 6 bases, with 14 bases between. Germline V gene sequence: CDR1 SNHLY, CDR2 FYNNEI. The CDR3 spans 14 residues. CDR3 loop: CASSEIRLVVEQYF. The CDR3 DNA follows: TGTGCCAGCAGTGAAATTAGGCTAGTGGTCGAGCAGTACTTC.

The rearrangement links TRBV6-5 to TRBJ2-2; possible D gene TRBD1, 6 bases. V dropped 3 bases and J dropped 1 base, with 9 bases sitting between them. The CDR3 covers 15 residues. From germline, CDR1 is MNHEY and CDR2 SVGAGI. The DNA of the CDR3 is TGTGCCAGCAGTTATCAGGGGCTGAACACCGGGGAGCTGTTTTTT. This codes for CASSYQGLNTGELFF.

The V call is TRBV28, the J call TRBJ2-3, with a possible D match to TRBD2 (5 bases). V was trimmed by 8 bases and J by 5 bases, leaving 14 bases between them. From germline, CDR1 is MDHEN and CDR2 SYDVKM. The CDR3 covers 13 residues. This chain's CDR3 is CASSRAIEDTQYF. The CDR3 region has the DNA TGTGCCAGCTCGAGGGCTATCGAAGATACGCAGTATTTT.

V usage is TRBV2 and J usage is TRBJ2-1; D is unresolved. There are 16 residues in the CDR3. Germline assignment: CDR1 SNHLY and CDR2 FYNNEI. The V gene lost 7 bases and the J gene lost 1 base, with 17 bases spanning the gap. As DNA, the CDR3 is TGTGCCAGCAAGCCCGAGAGGCAGTTTTCCTACAATGAGCAGTTCTTC. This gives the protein CASKPERQFSYNEQFF.

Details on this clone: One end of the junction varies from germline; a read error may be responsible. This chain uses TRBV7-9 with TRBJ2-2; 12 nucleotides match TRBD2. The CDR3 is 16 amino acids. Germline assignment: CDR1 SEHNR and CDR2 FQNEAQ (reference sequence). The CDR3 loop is CASSLGLAGYTGELFF. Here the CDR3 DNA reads TGTGCCAGCAGTTTAGGACTAGCGGGATATACCGGGGAGCTGTTTTTT.

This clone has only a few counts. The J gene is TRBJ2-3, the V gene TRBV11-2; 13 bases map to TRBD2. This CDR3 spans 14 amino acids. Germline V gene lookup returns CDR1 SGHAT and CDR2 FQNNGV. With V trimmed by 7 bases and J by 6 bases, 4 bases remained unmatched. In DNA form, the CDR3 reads TGTGCCAGCACACTAGCGGGGGGGCCGGATACGCAGTATTTT. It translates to CASTLAGGPDTQYF.

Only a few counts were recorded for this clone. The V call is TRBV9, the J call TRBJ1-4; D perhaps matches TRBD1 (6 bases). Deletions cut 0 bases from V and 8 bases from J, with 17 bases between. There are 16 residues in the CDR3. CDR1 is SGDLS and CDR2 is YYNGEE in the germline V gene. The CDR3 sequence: CASSVGDTINTEKLFF. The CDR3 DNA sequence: TGTGCCAGCAGCGTAGGGGACACCATAAATACAGAAAAACTGTTTTTT.

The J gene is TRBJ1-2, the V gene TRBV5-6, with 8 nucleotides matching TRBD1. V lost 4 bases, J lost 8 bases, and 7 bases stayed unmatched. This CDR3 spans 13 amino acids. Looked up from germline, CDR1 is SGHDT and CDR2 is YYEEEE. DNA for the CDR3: TGTGCCAGCAGCGGAACAGGGGGGGGCGGCTACACCTTC. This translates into CASSGTGGGGYTF. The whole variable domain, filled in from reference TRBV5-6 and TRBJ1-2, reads DAGVTQSPTHLIKTRGQQVTLRCSPKSGHDTVSWYQQALGQGPQFIFQYYEEEERQRGNFPDRFSGHQFPNYSSELNVNALLLGDSALYLCASSGTGGGGYTFGSGTRLTVV.

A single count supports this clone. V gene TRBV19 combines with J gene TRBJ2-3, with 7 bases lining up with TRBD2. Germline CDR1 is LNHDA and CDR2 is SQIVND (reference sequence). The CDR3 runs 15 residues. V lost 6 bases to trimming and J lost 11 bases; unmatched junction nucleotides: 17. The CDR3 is CASRRTSAGSGGQYF. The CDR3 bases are TGTGCCAGTAGGCGAACTAGCGCGGGGTCGGGTGGGCAGTATTTT.

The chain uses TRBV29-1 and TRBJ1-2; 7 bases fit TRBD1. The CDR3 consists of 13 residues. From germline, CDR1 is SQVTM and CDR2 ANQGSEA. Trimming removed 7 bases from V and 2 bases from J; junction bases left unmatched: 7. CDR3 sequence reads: CSGRQGPNYGYTF. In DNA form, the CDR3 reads TGCAGCGGCCGACAGGGCCCAAACTATGGCTACACCTTC.

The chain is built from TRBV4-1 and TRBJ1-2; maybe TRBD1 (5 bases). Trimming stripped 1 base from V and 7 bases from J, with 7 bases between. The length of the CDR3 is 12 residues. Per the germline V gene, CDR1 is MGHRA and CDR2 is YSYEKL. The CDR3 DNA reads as TGCGCCAGCAGCCAAGCGGGGGGTGGCTACACCTTC. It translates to CASSQAGGGYTF.

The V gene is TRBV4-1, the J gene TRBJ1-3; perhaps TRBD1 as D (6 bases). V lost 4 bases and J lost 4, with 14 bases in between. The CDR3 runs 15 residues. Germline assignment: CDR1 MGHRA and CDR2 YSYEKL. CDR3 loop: CASSLNTGTGNTIYF. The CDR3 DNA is TGCGCCAGCAGCCTCAACACAGGGACGGGAAACACCATATATTTT.

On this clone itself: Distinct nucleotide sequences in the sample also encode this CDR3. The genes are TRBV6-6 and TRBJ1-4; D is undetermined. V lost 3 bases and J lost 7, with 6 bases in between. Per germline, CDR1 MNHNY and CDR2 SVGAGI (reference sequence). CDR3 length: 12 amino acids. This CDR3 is CASSYLREKLFF. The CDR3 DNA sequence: TGTGCCAGCAGTTATCTGCGTGAAAAACTGTTTTTT.

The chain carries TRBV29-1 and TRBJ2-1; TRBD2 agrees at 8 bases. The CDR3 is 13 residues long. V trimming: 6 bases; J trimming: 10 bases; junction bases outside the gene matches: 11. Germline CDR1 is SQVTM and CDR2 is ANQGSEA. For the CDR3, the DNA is TGCAGCGTCAGGGCGGGAGGCTACCGGGAGCAGTTCTTC. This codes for CSVRAGGYREQFF.

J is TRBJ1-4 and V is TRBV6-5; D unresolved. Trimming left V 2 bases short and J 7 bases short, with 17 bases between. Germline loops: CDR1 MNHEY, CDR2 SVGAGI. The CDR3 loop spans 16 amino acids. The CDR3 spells CASSYAPRGGGEKLFF. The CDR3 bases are TGTGCCAGCAGTTACGCCCCCCGGGGAGGTGGTGAAAAACTGTTTTTT.